This T cell receptor beta chain was obtained from a study of T cells in Graves' hyperthyroidism and ophthalmopathy. Trimming cost V 5 bases and J 4 bases, with 17 bases left between them. The CDR3 is made up of 14 amino acids. The germline V gene has CDR1 DFQATT and CDR2 SNEGSKA (reference sequence). Study conclusions and caveats: Most clonotypes expanded in the thyroid (above 0.001) were also present in blood.

This clonotype was detected ten times or more. No antigen is known for it. TCR beta CDR3 regions were amplified from RNA transcripts. Researchers ran a first-round RT-PCR on the TCR CDR3 using the HTBI primer set. MiXCR, run by TCRdb on the multiplex PCR reads, gives a single entry per CDR3 protein. The sample lists 300,000 to 450,000 distinct CDR3 sequences; under 20% were seen once. With duration under 3 months, ophthalmopathy was active: Clinical Activity Score at least 3, NOSPECS at least 4. This clonotype was obtained from a man in his late teens or twenties with Graves' ophthalmopathy. The chain carries TRBV20-1 and TRBJ1-1; D ambiguous. Sequenced material: blood. The CDR3: CSAGPNSVSTEAFF. The CDR3 DNA reads TGCAGTGCTGGGCCAAATTCCGTTTCCACTGAAGCTTTCTTT.